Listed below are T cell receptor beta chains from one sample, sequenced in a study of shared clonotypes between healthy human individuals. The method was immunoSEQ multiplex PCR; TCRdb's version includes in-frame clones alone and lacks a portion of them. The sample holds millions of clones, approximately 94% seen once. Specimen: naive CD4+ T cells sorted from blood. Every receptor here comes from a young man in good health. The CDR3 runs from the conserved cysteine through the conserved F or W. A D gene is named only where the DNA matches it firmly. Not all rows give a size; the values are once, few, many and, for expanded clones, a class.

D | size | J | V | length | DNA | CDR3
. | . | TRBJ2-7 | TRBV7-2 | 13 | TGTGCCAGCAGCCTAACTAGTTCCTACGAGCAGTACTTC | CASSLTSSYEQYF
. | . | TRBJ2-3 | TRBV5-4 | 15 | TGTGCCAGCAGCTTGGATGGGTCCCGCACAGATACGCAGTATTTT | CASSLDGSRTDTQYF
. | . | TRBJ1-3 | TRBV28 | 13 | TGTGCCAGTTTACTGGGGTCTGGAAACACCATATATTTT | CASLLGSGNTIYF
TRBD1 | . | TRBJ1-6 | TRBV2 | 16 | TGTGCCAGCAGTGCAAGGGACAGGGGAGGTGATTCACCCCTCCACTTT | CASSARDRGGDSPLHF
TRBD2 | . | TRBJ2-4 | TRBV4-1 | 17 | TGCGCCAGCAGCCAAGTGCTCGCGGGAGGGCCGGAAAACATTCAGTACTTC | CASSQVLAGGPENIQYF
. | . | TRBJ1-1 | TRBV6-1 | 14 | TGTGCCAGCAGTGAACAGGGAGGAGGCACTGAAGCTTTCTTT | CASSEQGGGTEAFF
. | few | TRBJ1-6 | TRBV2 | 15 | TGTGCCAGCAGTGAAATTGATACTGGTAATTCACCCCTCCACTTT | CASSEIDTGNSPLHF
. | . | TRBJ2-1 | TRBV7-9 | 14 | TGTGCCAGCAGCTTAGGGGGCGTTTCCAATGAGCAGTTCTTC | CASSLGGVSNEQFF
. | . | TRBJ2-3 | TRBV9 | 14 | TGTGCCAGCAGCGGAGACTCCCGCACAGATACGCAGTATTTT | CASSGDSRTDTQYF
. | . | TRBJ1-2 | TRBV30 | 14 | TGTGCCTGGAAACCCCCAGGACCTAACTATGGCTACACCTTC | CAWKPPGPNYGYTF
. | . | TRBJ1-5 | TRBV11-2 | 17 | TGTGCCAGCAGCCTCAAGGTAGGGATGGGTAGCAATCAGCCCCAGCATTTT | CASSLKVGMGSNQPQHF
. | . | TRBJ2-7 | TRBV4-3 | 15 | TGCGCCAGCAGCCAAGACAGACTAAACCTCTACGAGCAGTACTTC | CASSQDRLNLYEQYF
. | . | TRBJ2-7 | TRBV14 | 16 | TGTGCCAGCAGCCCCAATTGGCCGGACGCCTCCTACGAGCAGTACTTC | CASSPNWPDASYEQYF
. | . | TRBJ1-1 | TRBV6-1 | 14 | TGTGCCAGCAGTGAGGGGCAGGTGAACACTGAAGCTTTCTTT | CASSEGQVNTEAFF
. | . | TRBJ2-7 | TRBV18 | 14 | TGTGCCAGCTCACCTCAAGGGGCAGGGAGCGAGCAGTACTTC | CASSPQGAGSEQYF
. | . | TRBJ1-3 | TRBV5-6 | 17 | TGTGCCAGCAGCTTGGGACCTGACGGTGCCTCTGGAAACACCATATATTTT | CASSLGPDGASGNTIYF
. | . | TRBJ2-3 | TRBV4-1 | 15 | TGCGCCAGCAGCTCGCGTACATTAAGCACAGATACGCAGTATTTT | CASSSRTLSTDTQYF
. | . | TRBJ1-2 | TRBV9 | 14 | TGTGCCAGCAGCGTAGGGCAGGGCCCCTATGGCTACACCTTC | CASSVGQGPYGYTF
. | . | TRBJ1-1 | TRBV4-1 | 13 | TGCGCCAGCAGCCAAGACAGGGCCTCCGAAGCTTTCTTT | CASSQDRASEAFF
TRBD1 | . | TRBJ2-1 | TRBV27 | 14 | TGTGCCAGCAGAGGACAGGGACTCTACAATGAGCAGTTCTTC | CASRGQGLYNEQFF
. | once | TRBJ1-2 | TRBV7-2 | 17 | TGTGCCAGCAGCTCTCTCGTACAGGGCGCTTTGGCCTATGGCTACACCTTC | CASSSLVQGALAYGYTF
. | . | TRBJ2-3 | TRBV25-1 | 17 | TGTGCCAGCAGTGAATTGGGACGTGCGGACTACACAGATACGCAGTATTTT | CASSELGRADYTDTQYF
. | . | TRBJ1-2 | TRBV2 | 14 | TGTGCCAGTCGAGGGGCAGGGCTGGGGTATGGCTACACCTTC | CASRGAGLGYGYTF
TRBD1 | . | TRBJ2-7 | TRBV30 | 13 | TGTGCCTGGCGCCCACAGGGGCCCTACGAGCAGTACTTC | CAWRPQGPYEQYF
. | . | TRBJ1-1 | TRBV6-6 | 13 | TGTGCCAGCAGTTACGCAGGCGGCACTGAAGCTTTCTTT | CASSYAGGTEAFF
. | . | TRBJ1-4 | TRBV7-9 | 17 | TGTGCCAGCAGCTTACAGGGCACGGGAGGGCCTAATGAAAAACTGTTTTTT | CASSLQGTGGPNEKLFF
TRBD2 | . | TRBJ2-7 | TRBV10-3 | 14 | TGTGCCATCAACCGAGCGGGGCTTTCCTACGAGCAGTACTTC | CAINRAGLSYEQYF
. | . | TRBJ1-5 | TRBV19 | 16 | TGTGCCAGTAGTAGGACAGAGGAAACGAGTAATCAGCCCCAGCATTTT | CASSRTEETSNQPQHF
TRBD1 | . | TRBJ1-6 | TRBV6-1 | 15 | TGTGCCAGCAGTGAGGGACAGGGATTCAATTCACCCCTCCACTTT | CASSEGQGFNSPLHF
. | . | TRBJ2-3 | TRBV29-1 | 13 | TGCAGCCCCATGGTCACGGGTACAGATACGCAGTATTTT | CSPMVTGTDTQYF
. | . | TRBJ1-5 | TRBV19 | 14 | TGTGCCAGTAGTATAGTCCAGGGCAATCAGCCCCAGCATTTT | CASSIVQGNQPQHF
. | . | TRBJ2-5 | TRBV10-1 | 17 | TGCGCCAGCAGTGGACGACATCCGGGGACGGGGGAAGAGACCCAGTACTTC | CASSGRHPGTGEETQYF
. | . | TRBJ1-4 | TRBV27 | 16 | TGTGCCAGCAGTCCACGTGCCAAGGGAGCTAATGAAAAACTGTTTTTT | CASSPRAKGANEKLFF
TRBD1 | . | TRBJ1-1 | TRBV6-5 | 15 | TGTGCCAGCAGTCGTTCCGGGACAGGGGTCACTGAAGCCTTCTTT | CASSRSGTGVTEAFF
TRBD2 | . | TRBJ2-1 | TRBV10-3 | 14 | TGTGCCATCTCGCGGCTAGCGGGAGACAATGAGCAGTTCTTC | CAISRLAGDNEQFF
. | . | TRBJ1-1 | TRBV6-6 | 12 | TGTGCCAGCAGTAGGGTGAACACTGAAGCTTTCTTT | CASSRVNTEAFF
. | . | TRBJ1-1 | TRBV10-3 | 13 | TGTGCCATCAGTGAAACCAGGAACACTGAAGCTTTCTTT | CAISETRNTEAFF
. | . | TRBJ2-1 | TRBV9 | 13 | TGTGCCAGCAGCGTCCAGGGTAGCAATGAGCAGTTCTTC | CASSVQGSNEQFF
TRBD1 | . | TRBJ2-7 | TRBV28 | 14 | TGTGCCAGCAGTTTGCCAGGGGGCTCCTACGAGCAGTACTTC | CASSLPGGSYEQYF
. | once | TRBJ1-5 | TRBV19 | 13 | TGTGCCAGTAGTATGAAGGAGGAGCAGCCCCAGCATTTT | CASSMKEEQPQHF
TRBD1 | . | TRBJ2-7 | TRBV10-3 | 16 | TGTGCCATCAGTGAGTCAGGACAGGGAAGGCGCTACGAGCAGTACTTC | CAISESGQGRRYEQYF
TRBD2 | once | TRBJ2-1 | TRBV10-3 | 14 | TGTGCCATCAGCTTGACTAGCCCCTACAATGAGCAGTTCTTC | CAISLTSPYNEQFF